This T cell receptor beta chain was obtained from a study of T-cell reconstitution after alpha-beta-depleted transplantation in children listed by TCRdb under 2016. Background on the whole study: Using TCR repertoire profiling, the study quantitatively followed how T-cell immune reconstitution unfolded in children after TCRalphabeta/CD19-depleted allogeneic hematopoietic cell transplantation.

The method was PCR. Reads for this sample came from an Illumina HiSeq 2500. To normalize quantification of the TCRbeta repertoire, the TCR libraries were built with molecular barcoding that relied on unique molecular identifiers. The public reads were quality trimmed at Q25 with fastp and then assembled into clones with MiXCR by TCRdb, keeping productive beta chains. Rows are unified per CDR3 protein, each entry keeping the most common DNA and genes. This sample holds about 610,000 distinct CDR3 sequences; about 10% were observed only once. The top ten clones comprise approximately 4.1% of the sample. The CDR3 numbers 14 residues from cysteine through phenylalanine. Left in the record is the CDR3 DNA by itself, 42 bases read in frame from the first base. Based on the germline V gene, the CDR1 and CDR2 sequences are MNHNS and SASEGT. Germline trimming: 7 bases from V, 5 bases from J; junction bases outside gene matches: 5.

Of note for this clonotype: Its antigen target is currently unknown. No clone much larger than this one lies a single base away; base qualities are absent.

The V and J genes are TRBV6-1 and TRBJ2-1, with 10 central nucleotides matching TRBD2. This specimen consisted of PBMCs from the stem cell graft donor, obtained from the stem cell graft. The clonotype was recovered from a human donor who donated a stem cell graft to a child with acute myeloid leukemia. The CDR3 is CASTRAGGNNEQFF. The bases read TGTGCCAGCACGAGAGCGGGAGGGAACAATGAGCAGTTCTTC.